A few counts support the clone carrying this T cell receptor beta chain. The target antigen is unknown. The PCR ran on 60 Vbeta and 13 Jbeta primers. Sequenced by immunoSEQ multiplex PCR; TCRdb stores in-frame clones only, minus some. The sample has approximately 120,000 clones, about two thirds seen once. Although they were nominally healthy when sampled, donors likely had unrecorded immune exposures. CDR1 SGHRS and CDR2 YFSETQ come from the germline V gene. The CDR3 has 15 amino acids. Trimming stripped 1 base from V and 2 bases from J, with 10 bases between. The data belong to a study of cytomegalovirus exposure and HLA in healthy donors. Overall study findings and caveats: The study reported that TCR beta sequences accurately predicted HLA-A and HLA-B alleles in most subjects.

This receptor was obtained from a man in his thirties or forties in good health and CMV-seronegative. The chain employs TRBV5-1 and TRBJ1-3; D ambiguous. Sequenced material: PBMCs. This chain's CDR3 is CASSLSVAAGNTIYF. The CDR3 DNA is TGCGCCAGCAGCTTGAGCGTTGCCGCTGGAAACACCATATATTTT. Full variable domain (outside the CDR3, taken from reference TRBV5-1 and TRBJ1-3): KAGVTQTPRYLIKTRGQQVTLSCSPISGHRSVSWYQQTPGQGLQFLFEYFSETQRNKGNFPGRFSGRQFSNSRSEMNVSTLELGDSALYLCASSLSVAAGNTIYFGEGSWLTVV.